These T cell receptor beta chains were read from a single sample in a study of CD8+ T cells in alopecia areata. Sequenced by immunoSEQ multiplex PCR; TCRdb stores in-frame clones only, minus some. The table lists some 130,000 clones, 45% to 65% of them singletons. The input for sequencing was CD8+ T cells sorted from blood, taken at week 4, from a patient treated with tofacitinib. These receptors all stem from a human donor with alopecia areata. Both conserved end residues are part of each CDR3. The order of the fields is CDR3 DNA, CDR3 protein, D gene, J gene, V gene, clone size. D genes are given only for firm matches. Where a row states a size, it is once, few, many or the class of an expanded clone; other rows omit it.

TGTGCCAGCAGTGAATTCGGCTACCAAGAGACCCAGTACTTC	CASSEFGYQETQYF	-	TRBJ2-5	TRBV2	-
TGTGCCAGCAGCTTCTCGTTTACCGGGGAGCTGTTTTTT	CASSFSFTGELFF	-	TRBJ2-2	TRBV7-6	medium-sized
TGTGCCAGCAGCTTTGGGACAGGGCGAGGAGATACGCAGTATTTT	CASSFGTGRGDTQYF	TRBD1	TRBJ2-3	TRBV9	few
TGTGCCAGCAGTTACTCGATAAACGGCGAGCAGTACTTC	CASSYSINGEQYF	-	TRBJ2-7	TRBV6-5	-
TGTGCCAGCAGTTTGGCCGGGAAAGGCCGAGAGACCCAGTACTTC	CASSLAGKGRETQYF	-	TRBJ2-5	TRBV27	-
TGCGCCAGCAGCCAAGGGAGAAGTTCCTACGAGCAGTACTTC	CASSQGRSSYEQYF	-	TRBJ2-7	TRBV4-3	-
TGTGCCAGCAGCCCCGGACCTTATAGCAATCAGCCCCAGCATTTT	CASSPGPYSNQPQHF	-	TRBJ1-5	TRBV27	-
TGTGCCAGCAATCCCCCTTCTTACGAGCAGTACTTC	CASNPPSYEQYF	-	TRBJ2-7	TRBV2	-
TGCGCCAGCAGCCCACCGGACAGCGCTGAAGCTTTCTTT	CASSPPDSAEAFF	-	TRBJ1-1	TRBV5-1	-
TGCGCCAGCAGCAAATACCGACAGGGGGACACTGAAGCTTTCTTT	CASSKYRQGDTEAFF	TRBD1	TRBJ1-1	TRBV4-3	-
TGTGCCAGCAGTGACAGCGGGGGGGCTGGGGCCAACGTCCTGACTTTC	CASSDSGGAGANVLTF	TRBD2	TRBJ2-6	TRBV6-4	many
TGTGCTAGCAGCTTAGCGCTAGGTAGGGAGCAGTTCTTC	CASSLALGREQFF	-	TRBJ2-1	TRBV7-7	-
TGTGCCAGCAGATGGGACGGGGGCTACGAGCAGTACTTC	CASRWDGGYEQYF	-	TRBJ2-7	TRBV7-9	-
TGCAGCGTTGAGGTGGGAACCGGGGAGCTGTTTTTT	CSVEVGTGELFF	-	TRBJ2-2	TRBV29-1	-
TGTGCCAGCAGTTACGTGGGGGCGAATGATACGCAGTATTTT	CASSYVGANDTQYF	-	TRBJ2-3	TRBV6-5	-
TGTGCCTGGAGTGTAATGGAGGCGAACACTGAAGCTTTCTTT	CAWSVMEANTEAFF	-	TRBJ1-1	TRBV30	-
TGTGCCAGCAGCCCCGCCGGGGAGATGAACACTGAAGCTTTCTTT	CASSPAGEMNTEAFF	-	TRBJ1-1	TRBV13	few
TGTGCCAGCAGCGTTTCGACTAGCGGGGGGCTGAACACCGGGGAGCTGTTTTTT	CASSVSTSGGLNTGELFF	TRBD2	TRBJ2-2	TRBV9	-
TGTGCCAGCAGTGTACCGGGCGTGAGGGGCCACAATGAGCAGTTCTTC	CASSVPGVRGHNEQFF	-	TRBJ2-1	TRBV6-1	once
TGCGCCAGCAGTTCTCGTGAAGACCCATCCTACGAGCAGTACTTC	CASSSREDPSYEQYF	-	TRBJ2-7	TRBV5-1	-
TGTGCCAGCAGCTTACTGGCGGATTCCTACGAGCAGTACTTC	CASSLLADSYEQYF	-	TRBJ2-7	TRBV11-2	-
TGTGCTAGTGGCCCAGGATACACTGAAGCTTTCTTT	CASGPGYTEAFF	-	TRBJ1-1	TRBV12-5	few
TGCGCCAGCAGCCAAGTGGTAGGAACAGATACGCAGTATTTT	CASSQVVGTDTQYF	-	TRBJ2-3	TRBV4-1	-
TGTGCCAGCAGTTTCACAGGGGCGCCCCAGCCCCAGCATTTT	CASSFTGAPQPQHF	TRBD1	TRBJ1-5	TRBV27	-
TGCGCCAGCAGTGAGTCGGGGGGGGCGCAGTATTTT	CASSESGGAQYF	TRBD2	TRBJ2-3	TRBV10-1	-
TGTGCCACCAGCCCCCTGGAGAGCCGGTCCACCGGGGAGCTGTTTTTT	CATSPLESRSTGELFF	-	TRBJ2-2	TRBV15	-
TGTGCCAGCAGCTTCCCCCAAGGGGGATACACTGAAGCTTTCTTT	CASSFPQGGYTEAFF	-	TRBJ1-1	TRBV13	-
TGTGCCAGCAGTTACGCACAGGCAAGAGATGGCTACACCTTC	CASSYAQARDGYTF	-	TRBJ1-2	TRBV6-5	-
TGCGCCAGCAGCGAGATAGGGACTGTTGAAGCTTTCTTT	CASSEIGTVEAFF	-	TRBJ1-1	TRBV4-1	-
TGTGCCTGGAGTGTGTTTTCAGCGGGGGTTTACAATGAGCAGTTCTTC	CAWSVFSAGVYNEQFF	TRBD2	TRBJ2-1	TRBV30	few
TGTGCCAGCAGTGCTTGGGACAGGGGGTCCTCCGGGGAGCTGTTTTTT	CASSAWDRGSSGELFF	TRBD1	TRBJ2-2	TRBV25-1	-
TGTGCCAGCAGCGGACAGAACAATCAGCCCCAGCATTTT	CASSGQNNQPQHF	-	TRBJ1-5	TRBV27	few